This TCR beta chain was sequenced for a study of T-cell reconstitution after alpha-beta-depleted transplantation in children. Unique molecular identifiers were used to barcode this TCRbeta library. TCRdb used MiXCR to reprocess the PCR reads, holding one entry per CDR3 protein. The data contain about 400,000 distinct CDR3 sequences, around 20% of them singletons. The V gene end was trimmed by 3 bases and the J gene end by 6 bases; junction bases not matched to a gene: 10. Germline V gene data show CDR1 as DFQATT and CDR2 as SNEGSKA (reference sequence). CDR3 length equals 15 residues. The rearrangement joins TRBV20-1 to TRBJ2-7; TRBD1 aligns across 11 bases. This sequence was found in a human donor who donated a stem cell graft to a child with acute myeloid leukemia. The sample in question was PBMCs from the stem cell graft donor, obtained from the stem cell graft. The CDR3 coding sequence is TGCAGTGCTAGCGATCCAGGACAGGGGGCTCTCGAGCAGTACTTC. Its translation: CSASDPGQGALEQYF.